This is a list of T cell receptor beta chains from one sample in a study of cytomegalovirus exposure and HLA in healthy donors. The method was immunoSEQ multiplex PCR; TCRdb's version includes in-frame clones alone and lacks a portion of them. The sample has around 62,000 clones; about 77% are singletons. Sample: PBMCs. Receptor source: a man aged 40-50 years in good health and CMV-seronegative. CDR3s leave out the opening cysteine and the closing phenylalanine or tryptophan. The order of the fields is V gene, CDR3 protein.

TRBV6-1 | ASSDQGMNYGYT
TRBV2 | ASKPSLAPIYEQY
TRBV29-1 | SVGQGGETQY
TRBV2 | ASSDGTRAPPQH
TRBV6-1 | ASRGSYNSPLH
TRBV5-1 | ASSLPGAETQY
TRBV2 | ASRGHRVDTEAF
TRBV7-3 | ASSSLAGGSTDTQY
TRBV5-6 | ASSLIAGVGTGELF
TRBV19 | ASRVGGTGVYEQY
TRBV11-3 | ASSLLGRTEAF
TRBV7-9 | SSSPISRQGTGELF
TRBV29-1 | SVSEAGLSNQPQH
TRBV5-6 | ASSLPLDGEQF
TRBV6-5 | ASSTGAHEQY
TRBV9 | ASSVAGRVSGANVLT
TRBV2 | ATRQGDTGELF
TRBV7-9 | ASSSWGTLYGYT
TRBV28 | ASSLLRVGEQF
TRBV2 | ASSSSGSGKTQY
TRBV7-8 | ASSPGGYEQY
TRBV7-2 | ASSPQGGGPGETQY
TRBV18 | ASSHRSSSYEQY
TRBV7-7 | ASSLGQGPSYEQY
TRBV10-2 | ASTERLLQETQY